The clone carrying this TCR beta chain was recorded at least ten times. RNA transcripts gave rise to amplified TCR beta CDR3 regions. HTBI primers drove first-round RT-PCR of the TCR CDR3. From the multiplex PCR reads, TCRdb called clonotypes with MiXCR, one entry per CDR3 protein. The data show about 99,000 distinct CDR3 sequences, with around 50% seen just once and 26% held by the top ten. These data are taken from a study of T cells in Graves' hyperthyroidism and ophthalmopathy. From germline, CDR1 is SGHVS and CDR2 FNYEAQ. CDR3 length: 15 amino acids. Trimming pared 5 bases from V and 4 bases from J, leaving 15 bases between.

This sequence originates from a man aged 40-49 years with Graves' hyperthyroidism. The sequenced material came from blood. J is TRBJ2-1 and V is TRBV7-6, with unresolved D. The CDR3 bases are TGTGCCAGCAGCGACGGACCGTCGATATACAATGAGCAGTTCTTC. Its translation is CASSDGPSIYNEQFF.